This T cell receptor (beta chain) is drawn from a study of blood T cells in healthy people across ages. About the study: Every two T cells gave about one barcoded beta molecule via template switching.

Combining a sample-barcoded 5' primer with a J-beta primer mix, a second PCR ran for roughly 6 to 12 cycles. TCRdb passed the 5' RACE reads through MiXCR, listing each CDR3 protein once. The sample has about 1.1 million distinct CDR3 sequences, more than 30% seen once. Study-level points and caveats: TCR beta diversity correlated strongly with naive T cell percentage. When set beside aged donors, long-lived donors presented more naive CD4+ cells and higher diversity. Donor CMV status was unknown, possibly confounding expanded clonotype changes.

As for this clonotype: The antigen is unknown.

The CDR3 covers 14 residues. Between the trimmed V and J ends, which lost 1 base and 7 bases, there was a span of 13 bases. Germline V gives CDR1 SEHNR, CDR2 FQNEAQ (reference sequence). Sequenced input: blood. The sequence was obtained from a man younger than 30 in good health. The V gene is TRBV7-9, the J gene TRBJ1-1; no firm D call. The CDR3, as DNA: TGTGCCAGCAGCTTAGATATTACGGCCGGTGAAGCTTTCTTT. Amino acids: CASSLDITAGEAFF.